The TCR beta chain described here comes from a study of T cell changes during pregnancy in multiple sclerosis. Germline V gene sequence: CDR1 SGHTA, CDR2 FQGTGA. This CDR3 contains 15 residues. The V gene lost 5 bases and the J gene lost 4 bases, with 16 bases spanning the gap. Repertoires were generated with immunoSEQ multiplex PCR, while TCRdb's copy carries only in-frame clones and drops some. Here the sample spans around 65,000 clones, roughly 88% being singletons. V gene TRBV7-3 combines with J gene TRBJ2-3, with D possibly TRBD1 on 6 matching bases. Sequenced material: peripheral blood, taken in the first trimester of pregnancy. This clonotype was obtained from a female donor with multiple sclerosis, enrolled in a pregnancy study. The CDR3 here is CASSPQQGLADTQYF. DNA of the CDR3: TGTGCCAGCAGCCCCCAACAGGGATTGGCAGATACGCAGTATTTT.